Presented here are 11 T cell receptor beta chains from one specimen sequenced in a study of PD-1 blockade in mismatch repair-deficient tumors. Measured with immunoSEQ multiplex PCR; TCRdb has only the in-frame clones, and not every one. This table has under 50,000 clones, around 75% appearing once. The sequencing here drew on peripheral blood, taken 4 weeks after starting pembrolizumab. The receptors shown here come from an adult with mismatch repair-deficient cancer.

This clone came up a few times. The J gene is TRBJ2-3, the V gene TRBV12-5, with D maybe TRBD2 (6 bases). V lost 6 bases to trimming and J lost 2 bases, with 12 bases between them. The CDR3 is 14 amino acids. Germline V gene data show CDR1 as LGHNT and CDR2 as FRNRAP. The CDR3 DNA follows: TGTGCTAGTGGCACCGGGACTTACACAGATACGCAGTATTTT. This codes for CASGTGTYTDTQYF.

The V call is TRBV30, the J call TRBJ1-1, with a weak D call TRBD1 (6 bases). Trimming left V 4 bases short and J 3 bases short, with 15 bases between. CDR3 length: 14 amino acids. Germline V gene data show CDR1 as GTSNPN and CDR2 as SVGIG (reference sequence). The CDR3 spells CAWNTGWAHTEAFF. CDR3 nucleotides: TGTGCCTGGAACACAGGGTGGGCACACACTGAAGCTTTCTTT.

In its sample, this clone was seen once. The CDR3 sequence: CASSQQGATGELFF. The CDR3 DNA reads TGTGCCAGCAGCCAACAGGGGGCCACCGGGGAGCTGTTTTTT. The V gene is TRBV28, the J gene TRBJ2-2, with 9 nucleotides matching TRBD1. CDR3 length equals 14 residues. V was pared by 6 bases and J by 4 bases, with 3 bases of the junction left unmatched. Germline V gene sequence: CDR1 MDHEN, CDR2 SYDVKM. Drawing the rest from reference TRBV28 and TRBJ2-2, the complete variable domain is DVKVTQSSRYLVKRTGEKVFLECVQDMDHENMFWYRQDPGLGLRLIYFSYDVKMKEKGDIPEGYSVSREKKERFSLILESASTNQTSMYLCASSQQGATGELFFGEGSRLTVL.

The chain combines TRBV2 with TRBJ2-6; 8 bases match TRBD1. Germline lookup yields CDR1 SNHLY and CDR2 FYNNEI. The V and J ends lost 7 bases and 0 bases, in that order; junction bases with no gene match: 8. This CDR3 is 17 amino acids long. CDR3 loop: CASTGTGGFSGANVLTF. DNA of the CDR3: TGTGCCAGCACTGGCACAGGGGGGTTCTCTGGGGCCAACGTCCTGACTTTC.

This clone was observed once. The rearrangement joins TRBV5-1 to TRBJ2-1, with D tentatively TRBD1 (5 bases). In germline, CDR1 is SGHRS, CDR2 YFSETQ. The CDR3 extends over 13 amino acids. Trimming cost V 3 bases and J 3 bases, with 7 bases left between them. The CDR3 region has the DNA TGCGCCAGCAGCTCCGACAGCTACAATGAGCAGTTCTTC. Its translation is CASSSDSYNEQFF. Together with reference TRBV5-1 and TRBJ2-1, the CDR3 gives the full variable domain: KAGVTQTPRYLIKTRGQQVTLSCSPISGHRSVSWYQQTPGQGLQFLFEYFSETQRNKGNFPGRFSGRQFSNSRSEMNVSTLELGDSALYLCASSSDSYNEQFFGPGTRLTVL.

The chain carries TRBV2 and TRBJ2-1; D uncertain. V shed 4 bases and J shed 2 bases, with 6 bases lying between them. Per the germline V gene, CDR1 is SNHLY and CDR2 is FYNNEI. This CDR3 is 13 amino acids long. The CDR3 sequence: CASSVGAYNEQFF. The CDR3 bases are TGTGCCAGCAGTGTAGGTGCCTACAATGAGCAGTTCTTC.

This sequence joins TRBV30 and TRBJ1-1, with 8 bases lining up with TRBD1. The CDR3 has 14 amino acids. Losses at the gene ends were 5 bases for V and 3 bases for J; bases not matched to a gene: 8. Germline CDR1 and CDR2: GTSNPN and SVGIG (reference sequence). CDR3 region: CAWVTGTGHTEAFF. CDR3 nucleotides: TGTGCCTGGGTGACCGGGACAGGCCACACTGAAGCTTTCTTT.

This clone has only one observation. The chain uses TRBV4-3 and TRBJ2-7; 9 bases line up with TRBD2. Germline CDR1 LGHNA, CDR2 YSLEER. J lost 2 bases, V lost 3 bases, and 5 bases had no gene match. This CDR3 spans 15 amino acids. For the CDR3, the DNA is TGCGCCAGCAGCCAGACTAGCGGAAATACCTACGAGCAGTACTTC. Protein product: CASSQTSGNTYEQYF.

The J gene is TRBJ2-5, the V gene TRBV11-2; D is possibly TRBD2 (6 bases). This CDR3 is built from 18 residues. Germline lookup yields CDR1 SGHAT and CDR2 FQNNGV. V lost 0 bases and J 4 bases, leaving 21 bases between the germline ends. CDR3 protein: CASSLDRWANGGLETQYF. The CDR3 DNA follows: TGTGCCAGCAGCTTAGATAGATGGGCGAACGGAGGGCTAGAGACCCAGTACTTC.

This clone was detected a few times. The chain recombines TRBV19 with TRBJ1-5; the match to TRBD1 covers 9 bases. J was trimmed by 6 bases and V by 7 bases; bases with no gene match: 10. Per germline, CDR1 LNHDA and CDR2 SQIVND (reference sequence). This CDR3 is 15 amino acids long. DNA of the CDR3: TGTGCCAGTACGAGGGACAGGGTACGTAGTCAGCCCCAGCATTTT. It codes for CASTRDRVRSQPQHF.

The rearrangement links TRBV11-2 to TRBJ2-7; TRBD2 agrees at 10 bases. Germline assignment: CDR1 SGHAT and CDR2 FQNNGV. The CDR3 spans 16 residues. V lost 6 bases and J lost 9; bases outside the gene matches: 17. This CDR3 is CASSSTTGTSVIGQYF. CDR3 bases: TGTGCCAGCAGTTCCACTACCGGGACTAGCGTGATCGGGCAGTACTTC.